This T cell receptor beta chain came from a study of blood T cell repertoires in COVID-19. Clones were read by immunoSEQ multiplex PCR, and TCRdb kept only the in-frame ones, dropping some. The data show over 150,000 clones, about 85% seen once. The CDR3 is made up of 13 amino acids. V trimming: 5 bases; J trimming: 11 bases; junction bases outside the gene matches: 7. Germline assignment: CDR1 SGHTA and CDR2 FQGTGA. The chain uses TRBV7-3 and TRBJ1-3, with 9 bases lining up with TRBD1. The sequenced material came from peripheral blood. The receptor comes from a man aged 55 to 70 with COVID-19, enrolled during active disease. The CDR3 sequence: CASSAGQGAAIYF. Written as DNA, the CDR3 is TGTGCCAGCAGCGCGGGACAGGGTGCGGCCATATATTTT.